These 20 T cell receptor beta chains were all obtained from the same sample, sequenced in a study of control samples from healthy donors and cancer patients. Repertoires were generated with immunoSEQ multiplex PCR, while TCRdb's copy carries only in-frame clones and drops some. The table has about 180,000 clones, around nine tenths seen once. The sample was blood. The receptors shown here come from a man younger than 45 in good health.

The gene calls are TRBV30 and TRBJ2-5; 14 positions agree with TRBD2. The V and J ends lost 2 bases and 5 bases, in that order; junction bases with no gene match: 7. CDR3 length: 16 residues. The germline V gene has CDR1 GTSNPN and CDR2 SVGIG (reference sequence). CDR3 residues: CAWSLGLAGERETQYF. The CDR3 DNA reads TGTGCCTGGAGTTTGGGACTAGCGGGGGAGAGGGAGACCCAGTACTTC.

The genes are TRBV2 and TRBJ1-2, with D unresolved. The CDR3 length is 11 residues. V was cut by 6 bases and J by 6 bases, with 8 bases left in between. CDR1 and CDR2 (germline): SNHLY, FYNNEI. CDR3 protein: CASRLGNGYTF. The CDR3 DNA sequence: TGTGCCAGCAGACTGGGGAATGGCTACACCTTC.

V gene TRBV7-9 combines with J gene TRBJ1-6, with D perhaps TRBD1 (5 bases). The germline CDR1 and CDR2 sequences are SEHNR and FQNEAQ (reference sequence). Trimming cost V 2 bases and J 4 bases, with 12 bases left between them. The CDR3 length is 16 residues. The CDR3 reads CASSLQTVGYNSPLHF. Written as DNA, the CDR3 is TGTGCCAGCAGCTTACAGACAGTTGGATATAATTCACCCCTCCACTTT.

The chain joins TRBV5-1 to TRBJ1-1; TRBD1 aligns across 10 bases. J gave up 0 bases and V 7 bases, and 3 bases lay outside the gene matches. CDR1 and CDR2 (germline): SGHRS, YFSETQ. This CDR3 has 14 residues. CDR3 coding DNA: TGCGCCAGCGGGGGACAGGGGCTGAACACTGAAGCTTTCTTT. It is translated as CASGGQGLNTEAFF.

The sample holds a few counts of this clone. The genes are TRBV4-3 and TRBJ2-3; D is possibly TRBD2 (7 bases). Germline V lookup: CDR1 LGHNA, CDR2 YSLEER. V dropped 3 bases and J dropped 0 bases, with 16 bases sitting between them. The CDR3 is made up of 17 amino acids. The CDR3 DNA reads as TGCGCCAGCAGCCAGAGGGCAAGGGGGGGGAGCACAGATACGCAGTATTTT. Residues: CASSQRARGGSTDTQYF.

This chain joins TRBV12-3 or TRBV12-4 and TRBJ1-5; D may be TRBD1 (5 bases). This CDR3 contains 13 residues. With 10 bases removed from V and 5 bases from J, the gap between germline ends came to 15 bases. The CDR3 coding sequence is TGTGCCACCCCCTTACAGGTTGATCAGCCCCAGCATTTT. Encoded protein: CATPLQVDQPQHF.

This chain connects TRBV24-1 to TRBJ1-5; D possibly corresponds to TRBD1 (5 bases). Trimming pared 4 bases from V and 7 bases from J, leaving 10 bases between. Germline V lookup: CDR1 KGHDR, CDR2 SFDVKD. The CDR3 is made up of 13 amino acids. The CDR3 reads CATSEGRSQPQHF. The CDR3 DNA sequence: TGTGCCACCAGTGAGGGGCGGAGCCAGCCCCAGCATTTT.

The chain has TRBV19 and TRBJ2-1; D assignment may be TRBD1 or TRBD2 (5 bases each). V lost 6 bases to trimming and J lost 7 bases, with 16 bases between them. This CDR3 comprises 14 residues. The germline CDR1 and CDR2 sequences are LNHDA and SQIVND (reference sequence). The CDR3 DNA reads as TGTGCCAGTAGGGGACCTACGGTAATTAATGAGCAGTTCTTC. Translation: CASRGPTVINEQFF.

This clone was picked up one time. The chain carries TRBV30 and TRBJ1-2; no clear D gene. CDR1 is GTSNPN and CDR2 is SVGIG in the germline V gene (reference sequence). Trimming removed 0 bases from V and 8 bases from J, with 7 bases in between. CDR3 length equals 11 residues. The CDR3 DNA reads TGTGCCTGGAGTGTACAGTCGGGCTACACCTTC. Encoded protein: CAWSVQSGYTF.

The chain carries TRBV5-1 and TRBJ2-5, with TRBD1 identical over 7 bases. Germline-derived CDR1 and CDR2 are SGHRS and YFSETQ. With 3 bases clipped from V and 5 bases from J, the junction kept 4 bases outside the gene matches. The CDR3 runs 13 residues. In DNA, the CDR3 is TGCGCCAGCAGCTCAACAGGGGACGAGACCCAGTACTTC. As protein: CASSSTGDETQYF. Looking up the rest from reference TRBV5-1 and TRBJ2-5 gives the full variable domain: KAGVTQTPRYLIKTRGQQVTLSCSPISGHRSVSWYQQTPGQGLQFLFEYFSETQRNKGNFPGRFSGRQFSNSRSEMNVSTLELGDSALYLCASSSTGDETQYFGPGTRLLVL.

This chain links TRBV29-1 with TRBJ1-4; D remains unclear. CDR1 and CDR2 (germline): SQVTM, ANQGSEA. V was trimmed by 0 bases and J by 0 bases, leaving 11 bases between them. This CDR3 contains 16 residues. CDR3 residues: CSVEDPSDPTNEKLFF. The CDR3, as DNA: TGCAGCGTTGAAGACCCTTCGGACCCAACTAATGAAAAACTGTTTTTT.

V gene TRBV11-3 combines with J gene TRBJ2-1; TRBD2 aligns across 8 bases. This CDR3 is built from 15 residues. Germline V CDR1 and CDR2: SGHNT, YENEEA. Losses at the gene ends were 5 bases for V and 9 bases for J; bases not matched to a gene: 12. Here the CDR3 DNA reads TGTGCCAGCAGCAAAGCGGGGGAGCCCCGGGCTGAGCAGTTCTTC. Translating gives CASSKAGEPRAEQFF. Drawing the rest from reference TRBV11-3 and TRBJ2-1, the complete variable domain is EAGVVQSPRYKIIEKKQPVAFWCNPISGHNTLYWYLQNLGQGPELLIRYENEEAVDDSQLPKDRFSAERLKGVDSTLKIQPAELGDSAVYLCASSKAGEPRAEQFFGPGTRLTVL.

The CDR3 here is CASSALGGAEYGYTF. The CDR3 nucleotides are TGTGCCAGCAGCGCCTTAGGGGGGGCGGAGTATGGCTACACCTTC. The chain joins TRBV5-6 to TRBJ1-2, with D possibly being TRBD1 (6 bases). Trimming left V 4 bases short and J 5 bases short, with 18 bases between. CDR1 and CDR2 from the germline V gene are SGHDT and YYEEEE. The CDR3 length is 15 residues.

V gene TRBV27 combines with J gene TRBJ2-1, with 9 bases identical to TRBD2. CDR1 and CDR2 (germline): MNHEY, SMNVEV (reference sequence). The CDR3 is 15 residues long. V shed 3 bases, J shed 7 bases, and the junction held 7 bases outside the gene matches. The CDR3 loop is CASSFDSGSWNEQFF. The CDR3 coding sequence is TGTGCCAGCAGTTTCGATAGCGGGAGTTGGAATGAGCAGTTCTTC.

J is TRBJ1-1 and V is TRBV11-2, with D perhaps TRBD1 (5 bases). The CDR3 sequence is 15 residues long. The V gene lost 2 bases and the J gene lost 5 bases, with 15 bases spanning the gap. CDR1 SGHAT and CDR2 FQNNGV come from the germline V gene. The DNA for the CDR3 is TGTGCCAGCAGCTTATTCCAGAGAGAGGGGACTGAAGCTTTCTTT. It is translated as CASSLFQREGTEAFF.

The V call is TRBV5-8, the J call TRBJ1-1, with D unclear. Trimming left V 1 base short and J 5 bases short, with 9 bases between. This CDR3 comprises 13 residues. CDR1 is SGHTS and CDR2 is YDEGEE in the germline V gene. The CDR3, as DNA: TGTGCCAGCAGCTTGAGTGGAGGGACTGAAGCTTTCTTT. Translation: CASSLSGGTEAFF.

The V gene is TRBV11-2, the J gene TRBJ1-6, with a weak D call TRBD1 (5 bases). Germline V gene sequence: CDR1 SGHAT, CDR2 FQNNGV. Deletions cut 1 base from V and 0 bases from J, with 7 bases between. The CDR3 contains 16 residues. DNA for the CDR3: TGTGCCAGCAGCTTAGGGGGGAGCTCCTATAATTCACCCCTCCACTTT. Translating gives CASSLGGSSYNSPLHF.

The CDR3 DNA follows: TGTGCCAGCAGCCAATGGACAGGGGGCAACGAGCAGTACTTC. Protein sequence: CASSQWTGGNEQYF. The V call is TRBV14, the J call TRBJ2-7; TRBD1 matches at 11 bases. CDR3 length: 14 amino acids. CDR1 SGHDN and CDR2 FVKESK come from the germline V gene. V lost 2 bases and J lost 5; bases outside the gene matches: 2.

The rearrangement uses TRBV7-9 and TRBJ2-7; tentative D call: TRBD1 (6 bases). Trimming stripped 8 bases from V and 0 bases from J, with 8 bases between. The CDR3 sequence is 12 residues long. The germline gives CDR1 SEHNR, CDR2 FQNEAQ (reference sequence). The CDR3 DNA reads TGTGCCAGCGGCAGGGGCTCCTACGAGCAGTACTTC. It encodes CASGRGSYEQYF.

This clone was picked up a small number of times. This chain uses TRBV30 with TRBJ2-7; no reliable D call. V was clipped by 2 bases and J by 5 bases, with 10 bases between them. CDR3 size: 12 residues. Germline lookup yields CDR1 GTSNPN and CDR2 SVGIG (reference sequence). CDR3 nucleotide sequence: TGTGCCTGGAGTTTGAGTACCGACGAGCAGTACTTC. It codes for CAWSLSTDEQYF.